The source of this TCR beta chain is a study of blood T cells in healthy people across ages. Findings and caveats of the study: As naive T cell percentage varied, TCR beta diversity correlated strongly with it. No conclusive comparison of naive versus antigen-experienced cells was possible with unsorted PBMCs.

Sample-barcoded 5' priming and a J-beta primer mix drove a second PCR of about 6 to 11 cycles. A template-switch adaptor that had 12 random nucleotides put a tag on each cDNA molecule. Each of the samples gave a minimum of 3 million paired-end reads that contained CDR3. MiXCR was run by TCRdb on the 5' RACE reads, yielding one entry per CDR3 protein. The sample includes over 1,500,000 distinct CDR3 sequences, 49% of them seen just once. A word on this clonotype: Antigen specificity is unknown.

The CDR3 is made up of 15 amino acids. The germline CDR1 and CDR2 sequences are SGDLS and YYNGEE. J gave up 2 bases and V 6 bases, and 8 bases lay outside the gene matches. The chain joins TRBV9 to TRBJ2-5, with 9 bases fitting TRBD2. The TCR originated in a woman in her 40s in good health. Sequencing was done on a sample of blood. CDR3 region: CASTPGLAPQETQYF. In DNA form, the CDR3 reads TGTGCCAGCACTCCAGGACTAGCGCCACAAGAGACCCAGTACTTC.